This TCR beta chain was observed in a study of T-cell reconstitution after alpha-beta-depleted transplantation in children. This clonotype appeared many times. Germline V gene lookup returns CDR1 DFQATT and CDR2 SNEGSKA (reference sequence). Trimming removed 3 bases from V and 3 bases from J, with 13 bases in between. The CDR3 runs 14 residues. Unique molecular identifiers tagged the TCRbeta library. TCRdb fed the PCR reads into MiXCR, producing one record per CDR3 protein. The sample has some 72,000 distinct CDR3 sequences, 7.3% seen once; the top ten hold over 2.5%. The receptor was isolated from a human donor who donated a stem cell graft to a child with acute lymphoblastic leukemia. The material was PBMCs from the stem cell graft donor, obtained from the stem cell graft. The chain recombines TRBV20-1 with TRBJ2-3, with D perhaps matching TRBD1 or TRBD2 (5 bases each). The CDR3 protein is CSASWGFGTDTQYF. DNA for the CDR3: TGCAGTGCTAGTTGGGGGTTTGGGACAGATACGCAGTATTTT.